These T cell receptor beta chains were read from a single sample in a study of response to subunit inactivated influenza vaccine. In TCRdb, the RT-PCR reads were re-called with MiXCR into one record per CDR3 protein. The sample shows 400,000 to 550,000 distinct CDR3 sequences, less than 30% of them seen only once. The source was CD4+ T cells sorted from PBMCs, collected around 5 days after vaccination. Source of these receptors: a man between 45 and 60 years old who received an inactivated influenza vaccine. Both conserved end residues are part of each CDR3. A D gene is named only where the DNA matches it firmly. The size entry is marked missing in some rows and otherwise reads once, few, many or a size class.

NA NA TRBJ2-7 TRBV28 CASSLFMRDEQYF TGTGCCAGCAGTTTGTTCATGAGGGACGAGCAGTACTTC
TRBD2 few TRBJ2-3 TRBV11-1 CASSRPAAGARLGRTDTQYF TGTGCCAGCAGCCGGCCGGCAGCGGGGGCCCGGTTGGGCCGCACAGATACGCAGTATTTT
TRBD2 few TRBJ2-1 TRBV20-1 CSARLRGLAGGSQFF TGCAGTGCTAGACTCCGCGGACTAGCGGGGGGTTCCCAGTTCTTC
NA NA TRBJ2-1 TRBV20-1 CSARKDNEQFF TGCAGTGCTAGAAAGGACAATGAGCAGTTCTTC
NA NA TRBJ2-1 TRBV6-5 CASSSGTPGNEQFF TGTGCCAGCAGTTCCGGGACCCCTGGTAATGAGCAGTTCTTC
NA few TRBJ1-1 TRBV7-2 CASSSIDRNTEAFF TGTGCCAGCAGCTCGATAGACAGGAACACTGAAGCTTTCTTT
TRBD1 NA TRBJ2-5 TRBV6-5 CASSFTSDRFGKTQYF TGTGCCAGCAGTTTCACCTCGGACAGGTTCGGGAAGACCCAGTACTTC
TRBD1 many TRBJ2-5 TRBV29-1 CSVDRPGETQYF TGCAGCGTGGACAGGCCGGGGGAGACCCAGTACTTC
NA NA TRBJ2-1 TRBV12-3/TRBV12-4 CASSATGTANEQFF TGTGCCAGCAGTGCGACCGGGACTGCTAATGAGCAGTTCTTC
TRBD2 many TRBJ2-1 TRBV29-1 CSGGTSLRSEQFF TGCAGCGGGGGGACTAGCCTTCGGAGTGAGCAGTTCTTC
NA few TRBJ2-7 TRBV7-2 CASSLAQVDYEQYF TGTGCCAGCAGCTTAGCACAGGTTGACTACGAGCAGTACTTC
TRBD1 NA TRBJ2-1 TRBV7-8 CASSYRGSSSYNEQFF TGTGCCAGCAGCTACAGGGGGTCAAGCTCCTACAATGAGCAGTTCTTC
TRBD2 few TRBJ2-1 TRBV9 CASSVAPLASGSGYNEQFF TGTGCCAGCAGCGTAGCCCCCCTCGCTAGCGGGAGTGGTTACAATGAGCAGTTCTTC
NA many TRBJ2-1 TRBV20-1 CSAPRDYYNEQFF TGCAGTGCCCCCCGCGACTATTACAATGAGCAGTTCTTC
TRBD1 NA TRBJ2-5 TRBV18 CASSRSTGGIETQYF TGTGCCAGCTCACGTTCTACAGGGGGCATAGAGACCCAGTACTTC
TRBD2 few TRBJ2-5 TRBV5-1 CASSSRTSGGKETQYF TGCGCCAGCAGCTCGCGGACTAGCGGGGGGAAAGAGACCCAGTACTTC
TRBD1 few TRBJ2-2 TRBV5-1 CASSQTRGRSTGELFF TGCGCCAGCAGCCAAACCAGGGGGCGGAGCACCGGGGAGCTGTTTTTT
TRBD1 NA TRBJ2-7 TRBV12-3/TRBV12-4 CASSPTGTVYEQYF TGTGCCAGCAGTCCCACCGGGACAGTCTACGAGCAGTACTTC
TRBD1 NA TRBJ2-4 TRBV4-1 CASSQSWTGTNIQYF TGCGCCAGCAGCCAGAGCTGGACAGGGACGAACATTCAGTACTTC
NA NA TRBJ1-5 TRBV2 CASSDWGGRVGQPQHF TGTGCCAGCAGTGATTGGGGGGGCAGGGTTGGACAGCCCCAGCATTTT
NA NA TRBJ1-1 TRBV5-8 CASRNRNTEAFF TGTGCCAGCAGGAATAGGAACACTGAAGCTTTCTTT
TRBD2 NA TRBJ2-7 TRBV6-2/TRBV6-3 CASSYGTWRTSGSNVSYEQYF TGTGCCAGCAGTTATGGGACGTGGCGGACTAGCGGGAGCAACGTCTCCTACGAGCAGTACTTC
NA NA TRBJ2-5 TRBV20-1 CSAKGRETQYF TGCAGTGCTAAGGGACGAGAGACCCAGTACTTC
NA NA TRBJ1-5 TRBV6-5 CASSYERSNQPQHF TGTGCCAGCAGTTACGAGCGGAGCAATCAGCCCCAGCATTTT
NA NA TRBJ2-7 TRBV25-1 CASSDIGIEQYF TGTGCCAGCAGTGACATCGGGATCGAGCAGTACTTC
NA few TRBJ1-1 TRBV3-1 CASRPEGGMEAFF TGTGCCAGCAGACCGGAGGGGGGAATGGAAGCTTTCTTT
NA NA TRBJ2-3 TRBV10-3 CAISERSGGQGTDTQYF TGTGCCATCAGTGAGAGATCCGGCGGTCAGGGGACAGATACGCAGTATTTT
TRBD2 NA TRBJ2-7 TRBV5-1 CASFERGKQYF TGCGCCAGCTTTGAGCGGGGCAAGCAGTACTTC
NA few TRBJ2-7 TRBV7-2 CASSIHGRPYEQYF TGTGCCAGCAGCATCCACGGCAGGCCCTACGAGCAGTACTTC
TRBD2 NA TRBJ2-3 TRBV20-1 CSASGLAGGMGTDTQYF TGCAGTGCTAGCGGACTAGCGGGAGGCATGGGGACAGATACGCAGTATTTT
TRBD1 NA TRBJ2-1 TRBV7-2 CASSLGGTGISNEQFF TGTGCCAGCAGCTTAGGGGGGACAGGGATTTCCAATGAGCAGTTCTTC
NA many TRBJ1-4 TRBV28 CASTPVGSVGLFF TGTGCCAGCACCCCGGTTGGGTCCGTGGGACTGTTTTTT
NA many TRBJ2-2 TRBV24-1 CATSDFSGVIGELFF TGTGCCACCAGTGATTTCTCGGGAGTTATCGGGGAGCTGTTTTTT
TRBD1 NA TRBJ2-2 TRBV11-2 CASTGLGGLSNTGELFF TGTGCCAGCACCGGGTTAGGGGGCCTCTCGAACACCGGGGAGCTGTTTTTT
NA NA TRBJ2-5 TRBV29-1 CSVERGAQTQYF TGCAGCGTTGAAAGGGGGGCGCAGACCCAGTACTTC
TRBD2 NA TRBJ2-5 TRBV20-1 CSACGTSGVGETQYF TGCAGTGCTTGCGGGACTAGCGGGGTTGGGGAGACCCAGTACTTC
NA NA TRBJ2-7 TRBV20-1 CSARAARGSSYEQYF TGCAGTGCTAGAGCAGCGCGGGGCAGCTCCTACGAGCAGTACTTC
NA NA TRBJ2-1 TRBV7-3 CASSLKPPVSSYNEQFF TGTGCCAGCAGCTTAAAACCCCCGGTAAGCTCCTACAATGAGCAGTTCTTC
TRBD2 NA TRBJ2-2 TRBV6-1 CASTRRAGKTGELFF TGTGCCAGCACCCGTCGAGCGGGGAAAACCGGGGAGCTGTTTTTT
NA NA TRBJ1-6 TRBV20-1 CSAAPGPQGSPLHF TGCAGTGCTGCCCCGGGGCCGCAGGGGTCACCCCTCCACTTT
TRBD1 NA TRBJ1-6 TRBV5-1 CASSLDGTDNSPLHF TGCGCCAGCAGCTTGGATGGGACAGATAATTCACCCCTCCACTTT
NA NA TRBJ1-3 TRBV6-5 CASSLEGVPGNTIYF TGTGCCAGCAGTTTGGAGGGGGTCCCTGGAAACACCATATATTTT
TRBD2 NA TRBJ2-7 TRBV5-4 CASSLLTSGGPTYEQYF TGTGCCAGCAGCTTACTAACTAGCGGGGGGCCTACCTACGAGCAGTACTTC
TRBD2 NA TRBJ2-3 TRBV12-3/TRBV12-4 CASSLGTSGDRGTDTQYF TGTGCCAGCAGTTTAGGGACTAGCGGGGATAGAGGCACAGATACGCAGTATTTT
TRBD2 NA TRBJ2-4 TRBV27 CASGGDFKNIQYF TGTGCCAGCGGGGGGGATTTCAAAAACATTCAGTACTTC
TRBD2 few TRBJ2-7 TRBV20-1 CSARPPSGSYEQYF TGCAGTGCTAGACCCCCTAGCGGGAGCTACGAGCAGTACTTC
TRBD2 NA TRBJ2-3 TRBV11-1 CASSLAVAGYSDTQYF TGTGCCAGCAGCTTAGCGGTAGCGGGGTACTCAGATACGCAGTATTTT
NA NA TRBJ2-2 TRBV24-1 CATSDVWPAGELFF TGTGCCACCAGTGACGTATGGCCAGCCGGGGAGCTGTTTTTT
NA many TRBJ1-4 TRBV20-1 CSALGATRETNEKLFF TGCAGTGCCCTAGGGGCAACCCGGGAGACTAATGAAAAACTGTTTTTT
TRBD1 NA TRBJ2-5 TRBV2 CASSDSAGGAETQYF TGTGCCAGCAGTGACTCGGCAGGGGGCGCGGAGACCCAGTACTTC
NA few TRBJ1-4 TRBV6-2/TRBV6-3 CASNDRGEKLFF TGTGCCAGCAACGACCGCGGGGAAAAACTGTTTTTT
TRBD1 NA TRBJ1-3 TRBV20-1 CSASKGAGGNTIYF TGCAGTGCTAGTAAGGGGGCTGGTGGAAACACCATATATTTT